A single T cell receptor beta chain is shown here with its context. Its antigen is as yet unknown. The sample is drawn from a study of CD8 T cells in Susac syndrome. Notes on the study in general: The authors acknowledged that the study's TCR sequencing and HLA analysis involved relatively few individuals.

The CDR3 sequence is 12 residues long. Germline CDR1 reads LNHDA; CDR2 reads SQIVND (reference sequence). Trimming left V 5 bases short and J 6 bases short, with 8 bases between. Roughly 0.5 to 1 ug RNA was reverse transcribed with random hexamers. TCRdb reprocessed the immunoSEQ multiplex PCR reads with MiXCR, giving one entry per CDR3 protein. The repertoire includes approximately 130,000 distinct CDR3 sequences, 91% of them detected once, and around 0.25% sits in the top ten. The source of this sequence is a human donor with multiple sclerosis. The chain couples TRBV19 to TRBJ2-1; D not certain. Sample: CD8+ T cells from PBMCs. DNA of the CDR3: TGTGCCAGTAGTGGCCTGGGCAATGAGCAGTTCTTC. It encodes CASSGLGNEQFF.